The 10 T cell receptor beta chains below were found in one sample sequenced in a study of blood T cell repertoires in COVID-19. Clones were read by immunoSEQ multiplex PCR, and TCRdb kept only the in-frame ones, dropping some. Of 150,000 to 200,000 clones listed, 78% were seen once; the top ten hold 2.5% to 3%. Sample: peripheral blood. The receptors originated from a woman older than 75 with active or convalescent COVID-19.

This chain uses TRBV18 with TRBJ1-1; no clear D. In germline, CDR1 is KGHSH, CDR2 LQKENI. Trimming removed 5 bases from V and 1 base from J, with 5 bases in between. The CDR3 loop spans 12 amino acids. The chain's CDR3 is CASSTANTEAFF. DNA of the CDR3: TGTGCCAGCTCAACAGCGAACACTGAAGCTTTCTTT.

The chain carries TRBV6-1 and TRBJ2-4; D unresolved. The V gene lost 0 bases and the J gene lost 0 bases, with 15 bases spanning the gap. This CDR3 is built from 18 residues. From germline, CDR1 is MNHNS and CDR2 SASEGT. CDR3 amino acids: CASSEAWQRFLAKNIQYF. The DNA for the CDR3 is TGTGCCAGCAGTGAAGCTTGGCAGCGCTTTCTAGCCAAAAACATTCAGTACTTC.

V gene TRBV5-1 combines with J gene TRBJ2-3; 9 bases line up with TRBD1. The trim removed 3 bases at V and 4 bases at J, leaving 3 bases unmatched. Looked up from germline, CDR1 is SGHRS and CDR2 is YFSETQ. There are 14 residues in the CDR3. CDR3 sequence: CASSSYRGPDTQYF. CDR3 in DNA: TGCGCCAGCAGCTCATACAGGGGGCCAGATACGCAGTATTTT. The full variable domain, with the rest looked up from reference TRBV5-1 and TRBJ2-3, is KAGVTQTPRYLIKTRGQQVTLSCSPISGHRSVSWYQQTPGQGLQFLFEYFSETQRNKGNFPGRFSGRQFSNSRSEMNVSTLELGDSALYLCASSSYRGPDTQYFGPGTRLTVL.

CDR3 nucleotides: TGTGCCAGCAGTAACAGGGAGTTAGGGGGCTACACCTTC. Translating gives CASSNRELGGYTF. The V call is TRBV7-8, the J call TRBJ1-2, with D possibly being TRBD1 (6 bases). Trimming stripped 6 bases from V and 8 bases from J, with 16 bases between. Germline CDR1 is SGHVS and CDR2 is FQNEAQ. There are 13 residues in the CDR3.

The chain couples TRBV4-3 to TRBJ2-5, with no clear D. Germline lookup yields CDR1 LGHNA and CDR2 YSLEER. The CDR3 has 16 amino acids. Trimming stripped 2 bases from V and 1 base from J, with 14 bases between. The CDR3 nucleotides read TGCGCCAGCAGCCAATATCTCCTAGGCAGCCAAGAGACCCAGTACTTC. This encodes CASSQYLLGSQETQYF.

This clone was counted once. The chain has TRBV12-3 or TRBV12-4 and TRBJ1-2, with 7 bases fitting TRBD1. Trimming took 6 bases from V and 1 from J; bases not matched to a gene: 2. The CDR3 sequence is 13 residues long. The CDR3 coding sequence is TGTGCCAGCAGCCACAGGGGTAACTATGGCTACACCTTC. Residues: CASSHRGNYGYTF.

This chain connects TRBV6-5 to TRBJ2-5; TRBD1 agrees at 8 bases. Germline V gives CDR1 MNHEY, CDR2 SVGAGI. This CDR3 contains 13 residues. The V and J ends lost 5 bases and 3 bases, in that order; junction bases with no gene match: 2. CDR3 DNA: TGTGCCAGCAGTCTACAGGGGGAAGAGACCCAGTACTTC. This codes for CASSLQGEETQYF.

The chain links TRBV27 to TRBJ1-1, with D possibly matching TRBD1 (6 bases). Deletions cut 1 base from V and 4 bases from J, with 13 bases between. The CDR3 has 15 residues. Germline assignment: CDR1 MNHEY and CDR2 SMNVEV (reference sequence). CDR3 sequence reads: CASSLFPQGTTEAFF. CDR3 nucleotide sequence: TGTGCCAGCAGTTTATTTCCTCAGGGGACCACTGAAGCTTTCTTT.

The chain employs TRBV29-1 and TRBJ2-7; D is unclear. Trimming took off 6 bases at V and 0 bases at J, with 12 bases between the two ends. This CDR3 has 13 amino acids. CDR1 is SQVTM, CDR2 ANQGSEA, per germline. The CDR3 DNA is TGCAGCGTCCGGGTTGTGGGCTCCTACGAGCAGTACTTC. Translation: CSVRVVGSYEQYF.

In its sample, this clone was seen a few times. This rearrangement joins TRBV6-2 or TRBV6-3 to TRBJ2-7; D unclear. This CDR3 is built from 15 residues. Looked up from germline, CDR1 is MNHEY and CDR2 is SVGEGT. The V end was cut by 0 bases, the J end by 3 bases, with 12 bases between. The CDR3 protein is CASSYSIPRVYEQYF. The CDR3 DNA sequence: TGTGCCAGCAGTTACTCGATACCTCGGGTCTACGAGCAGTACTTC.